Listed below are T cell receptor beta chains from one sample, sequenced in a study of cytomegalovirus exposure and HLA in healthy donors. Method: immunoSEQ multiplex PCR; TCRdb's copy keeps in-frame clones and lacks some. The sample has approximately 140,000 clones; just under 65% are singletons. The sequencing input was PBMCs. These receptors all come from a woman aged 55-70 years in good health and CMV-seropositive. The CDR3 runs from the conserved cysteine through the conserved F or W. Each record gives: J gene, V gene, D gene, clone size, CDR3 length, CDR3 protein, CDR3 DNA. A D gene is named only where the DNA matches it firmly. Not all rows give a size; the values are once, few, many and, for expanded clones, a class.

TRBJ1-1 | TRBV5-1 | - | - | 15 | CASSLYKGLNTEAFF | TGCGCCAGCAGCTTGTATAAGGGGTTGAACACTGAAGCTTTCTTT
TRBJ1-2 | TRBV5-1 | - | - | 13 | CASSLDDSYGYTF | TGCGCCAGCAGCTTGGACGACAGCTATGGCTACACCTTC
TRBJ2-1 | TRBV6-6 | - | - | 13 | CASTNLGYNEQFF | TGTGCCAGCACCAATCTAGGATACAATGAGCAGTTCTTC
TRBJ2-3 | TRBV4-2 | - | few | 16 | CASSQDWRVSTDTQYF | TGTGCCAGCAGCCAAGATTGGCGGGTTAGCACAGATACGCAGTATTTT
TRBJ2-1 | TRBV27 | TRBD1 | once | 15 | CATARGTGSYNEQFF | TGTGCCACCGCCCGGGGGACAGGGTCCTACAATGAGCAGTTCTTC
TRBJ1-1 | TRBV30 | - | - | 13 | CALMGHLNTEAFF | TGTGCCTTGATGGGACATTTGAACACTGAAGCTTTCTTT
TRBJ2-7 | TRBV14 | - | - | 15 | CASSQGYRSDYEQYF | TGTGCCAGCAGCCAAGGTTACAGGAGCGACTACGAGCAGTACTTC
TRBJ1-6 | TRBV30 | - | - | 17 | CAWSGGRGLTYNSPLHF | TGTGCCTGGAGTGGCGGCAGGGGATTGACCTATAATTCACCCCTCCACTTT
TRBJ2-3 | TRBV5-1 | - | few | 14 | CASSLVSGTDTQYF | TGCGCCAGCAGCTTGGTTTCAGGCACAGATACGCAGTATTTT
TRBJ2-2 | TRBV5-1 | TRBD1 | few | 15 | CASSAAGQGAGELFF | TGCGCCAGCAGCGCCGCCGGACAGGGGGCCGGGGAGCTGTTTTTT